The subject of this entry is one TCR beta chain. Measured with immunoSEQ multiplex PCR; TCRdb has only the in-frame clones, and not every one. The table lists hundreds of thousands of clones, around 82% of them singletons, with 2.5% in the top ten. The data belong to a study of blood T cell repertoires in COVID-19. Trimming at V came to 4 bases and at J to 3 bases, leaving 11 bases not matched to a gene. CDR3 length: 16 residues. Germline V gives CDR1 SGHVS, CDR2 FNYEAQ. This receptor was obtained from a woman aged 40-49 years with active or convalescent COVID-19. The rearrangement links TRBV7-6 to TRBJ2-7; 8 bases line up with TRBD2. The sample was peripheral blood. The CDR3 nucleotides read TGTGCCAGCAGCTCCGAGGGGCGAGCGGGAGACTACGAGCAGTACTTC. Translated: CASSSEGRAGDYEQYF.